This T cell receptor beta chain was retrieved from a study of cytomegalovirus exposure and HLA in healthy donors. The CDR3 covers 17 residues. V dropped 3 bases and J dropped 6; count of bases not matched to a gene: 13. Germline V lookup: CDR1 SGDLS, CDR2 YYNGEE. The PCR was carried out with 60 Vbeta primers and 13 Jbeta primers. Authors' data handling: In a later analysis, the count reached 75 million to 90 million unique TCR beta chains, with about 10 million shared. Clones were read by immunoSEQ multiplex PCR, and TCRdb kept only the in-frame ones, dropping some. The DNA was the basis for D and trimming; V, J and clone size are from that table. The sample includes roughly 180,000 clones, roughly 79% of them seen just once. This clone was detected only a few times. What it binds is not known. Overall study findings and caveats: Sequencing depth roughly uniform across donors was assumed in presence/absence analyses. On later analysis, the bulk of CMV-associated TCR beta chains appeared to be HLA-restricted.

V gene TRBV9 combines with J gene TRBJ2-1; 9 bases align to TRBD2. This TCR was sampled from a middle-aged man in good health and CMV-seropositive. Source material: PBMCs. The chain's CDR3 is CASSARAGTSSTNEQFF. The CDR3 nucleotides are TGTGCCAGCAGCGCCCGGGCCGGGACTAGCTCGACCAATGAGCAGTTCTTC.